Following are 10 T cell receptor beta chains from one sample sequenced in a study of PD-1 blockade in classical Hodgkin lymphoma (dated by TCRdb to about 2020). The time point label of this sample denotes: newly diagnosed, previously untreated cHL patient sample. Using a Miltenyi CD4+ T cell isolation kit, CD4+ T cells were purified from thawed PBMCs through magnetic negative selection. Library construction relied on the immunoSEQ multiplex PCR assay. This is the immuneACCESS table as TCRdb keeps it, with only in-frame sequences that have V and J called. A part of the clones is gone; compared with another copy, unresolved V genes explain less than half, and the rest is unexplained. The sample data list roughly 27,000 clones, and around 89% of these were observed just once. The ten biggest clones cover about 0.32% of the sample. The specimen was CD4+ T cells from blood. These receptors were obtained from a human donor with classical Hodgkin lymphoma.

The CDR3 reads CASSVGGRVNYGYTF. CDR3 sequence (DNA): TGTGCCAGCAGTGTGGGGGGCAGGGTAAACTATGGCTACACCTTC. V gene TRBV28 combines with J gene TRBJ1-2, with D perhaps TRBD1 (6 bases). The germline CDR1 and CDR2 sequences are MDHEN and SYDVKM. The V end lost 5 bases, the J end lost 2 bases, and 15 bases lay between the germline ends. The CDR3 contains 15 residues.

V is TRBV7-2 and J is TRBJ1-2; D call uncertain. Trimming took off 1 base at V and 1 base at J, with 7 bases between the two ends. Germline CDR1 SGHTA, CDR2 FQGNSA. The CDR3 contains 14 residues. The CDR3 region is CASSLGRINYGYTF. The CDR3 region has the DNA TGTGCCAGCAGCTTAGGACGAATTAACTATGGCTACACCTTC.

This sequence joins TRBV27 and TRBJ2-5; 7 nucleotides align to TRBD1. J gave up 5 bases and V 0 bases, and 6 bases lay outside the gene matches. This CDR3 spans 15 amino acids. Germline loops: CDR1 MNHEY, CDR2 SMNVEV (reference sequence). The CDR3 nucleotides are TGTGCCAGCAGTTTATCCAGACAGGGTCCGGAGACCCAGTACTTC. It yields the protein CASSLSRQGPETQYF.

V and J are TRBV18 and TRBJ1-4, with unresolved D. The germline V gene encodes CDR1 KGHSH and CDR2 LQKENI. Trimming pared 1 base from V and 0 bases from J, leaving 3 bases between. CDR3 length: 14 amino acids. The CDR3 reads CASSPRSTNEKLFF. DNA of the CDR3: TGTGCCAGCTCACCACGATCAACTAATGAAAAACTGTTTTTT.

The chain is built from TRBV7-8 and TRBJ2-1, with D uncertain. The CDR3 sequence is 13 residues long. CDR1 and CDR2 from the germline V gene are SGHVS and FQNEAQ. V lost 0 bases and J lost 4, with 4 bases in between. CDR3 in DNA: TGTGCCAGCAGCTTAGCGTCTTACAATGAGCAGTTCTTC. Translation gives CASSLASYNEQFF.

The rearrangement uses TRBV28 and TRBJ2-7; 8 bases map to TRBD2. CDR3 size: 15 residues. With 2 bases clipped from V and 6 bases from J, the junction kept 9 bases outside the gene matches. Germline CDR1 MDHEN, CDR2 SYDVKM. CDR3 in amino acids: CASSLPRLARSEQYF. In DNA form, the CDR3 reads TGTGCCAGCAGTTTACCCCGACTAGCGAGGAGCGAGCAGTACTTC.

This chain links TRBV18 with TRBJ2-1; TRBD1 matches 8 bases. CDR1 is KGHSH and CDR2 is LQKENI in the germline V gene. The CDR3 spans 15 residues. With V trimmed by 3 bases and J by 6 bases, 7 bases remained unmatched. Written as DNA, the CDR3 is TGTGCCAGCTCACCCCGGACAGGGCACTCCAATGAGCAGTTCTTC. This codes for CASSPRTGHSNEQFF.

Comment on this clone: One junction end does not reproduce the germline sequence, and a read error may be involved. The CDR3: CASSQDFGQGPNF. Written as DNA, the CDR3 is TGCGCCAGCAGCCAAGATTTCGGGCAGGGCCCGAACTTC. The chain employs TRBV4-3 and TRBJ2-7; D possibly corresponds to TRBD1 (5 bases). The CDR3 contains 13 residues. CDR1 and CDR2 (germline): LGHNA, YSLEER.

This chain uses TRBV25-1 with TRBJ2-7; D not certain. This CDR3 region has 12 residues. Per germline, CDR1 MGHDK and CDR2 SYGVNS. Trimming left V 5 bases short and J 6 bases short, with 11 bases between. CDR3 sequence (DNA): TGTGCCAGCAGTCCTCATCTCAGCGAGCAGTACTTC. Protein sequence: CASSPHLSEQYF.

CDR3 sequence: CASSFSSGRNGNTQYF. The CDR3 DNA follows: TGTGCCAGCAGCTTTTCTAGCGGGAGGAATGGGAATACGCAGTATTTT. This sequence joins TRBV7-2 and TRBJ2-3; 11 nucleotides line up with TRBD2. CDR1 is SGHTA and CDR2 is FQGNSA in the germline V gene. V lost 3 bases to trimming and J lost 7 bases; unmatched junction nucleotides: 9. This CDR3 spans 16 amino acids.